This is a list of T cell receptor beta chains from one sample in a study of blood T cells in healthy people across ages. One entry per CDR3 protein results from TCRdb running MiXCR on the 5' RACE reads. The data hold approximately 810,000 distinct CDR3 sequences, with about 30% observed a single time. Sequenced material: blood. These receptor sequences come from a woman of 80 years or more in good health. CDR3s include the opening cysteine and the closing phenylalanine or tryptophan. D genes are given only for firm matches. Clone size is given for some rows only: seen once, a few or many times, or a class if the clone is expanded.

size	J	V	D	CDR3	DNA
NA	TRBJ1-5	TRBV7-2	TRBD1	CASSLVGGQPNQPQHF	TGTGCCAGCAGCTTAGTCGGGGGACAGCCTAATCAGCCCCAGCATTTT
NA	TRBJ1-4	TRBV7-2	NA	CASRHVGGKLFF	TGTGCCAGCAGGCACGTCGGGGGAAAACTGTTTTTT
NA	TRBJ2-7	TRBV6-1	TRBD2	CASSEGPSGYEQYF	TGTGCCAGCAGTGAAGGACCTAGCGGGTACGAGCAGTACTTC
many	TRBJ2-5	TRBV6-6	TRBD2	CASSYPDLAGTKETQYF	TGTGCCAGCAGTTACCCCGATTTAGCGGGGACAAAGGAGACCCAGTACTTC
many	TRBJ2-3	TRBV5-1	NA	CASRGKAAGATDTQYF	TGCGCCAGCAGGGGCAAAGCGGCGGGGGCCACAGATACGCAGTATTTT
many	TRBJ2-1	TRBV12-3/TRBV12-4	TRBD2	CASSPGLAASYNEQFF	TGTGCCAGCAGTCCGGGACTAGCGGCGTCCTACAATGAGCAGTTCTTC
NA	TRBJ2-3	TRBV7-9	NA	CASSLGKVSTDTQYF	TGTGCCAGCAGCTTAGGAAAGGTTAGCACAGATACGCAGTATTTT
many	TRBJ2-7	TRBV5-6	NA	CASSLMASRAEQYF	TGTGCCAGCAGCTTAATGGCCTCCAGGGCCGAGCAGTACTTC
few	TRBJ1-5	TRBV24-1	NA	CATSDSDVYSNQPQHF	TGTGCCACCAGTGACTCGGACGTCTATAGCAATCAGCCCCAGCATTTT
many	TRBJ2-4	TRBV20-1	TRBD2	CSASRGPGTSQVIQYF	TGCAGTGCTAGTAGGGGGCCCGGGACTAGCCAGGTCATTCAGTACTTC
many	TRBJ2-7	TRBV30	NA	CAWSGAESLGEQYF	TGTGCCTGGAGTGGGGCAGAGTCTTTGGGCGAGCAGTACTTC
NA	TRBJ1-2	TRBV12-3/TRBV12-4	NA	CASAFGGASYGYTF	TGTGCCAGCGCCTTTGGGGGGGCAAGCTATGGCTACACCTTC
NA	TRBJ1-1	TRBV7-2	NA	CASSLGPENAEAFF	TGTGCCAGCAGCCTAGGACCTGAGAACGCTGAAGCTTTCTTT
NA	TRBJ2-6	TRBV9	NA	CASSVKDFSGANVLTF	TGTGCCAGCAGCGTAAAGGACTTCTCTGGGGCCAACGTCCTGACTTTC
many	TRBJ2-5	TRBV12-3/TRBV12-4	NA	CASSLKGQETQYF	TGTGCCAGCAGCTTAAAGGGCCAAGAGACCCAGTACTTC
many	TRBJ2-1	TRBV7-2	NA	CASSRAGAGSNEQFF	TGTGCCAGCAGCCGCGCCGGGGCAGGGTCCAATGAGCAGTTCTTC
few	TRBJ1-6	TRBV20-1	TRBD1	CSASTTGRGNSPLHF	TGCAGTGCTAGTACGACAGGGCGAGGTAATTCACCCCTCCACTTT
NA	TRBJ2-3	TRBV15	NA	CATSKPPGASTDTQDF	TGTGCCACCAGCAAACCCCCAGGGGCTAGCACAGATACGCAGGATTTT
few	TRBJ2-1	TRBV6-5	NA	CASRGAWGTTKEFF	TGTGCCAGCAGGGGGGCGTGGGGGACTACCAAGGAGTTCTTC
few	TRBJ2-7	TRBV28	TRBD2	CASSVAGGPNSWYF	TGTGCCAGCAGCGTAGCGGGGGGACCGAATAGTTGGTACTTC
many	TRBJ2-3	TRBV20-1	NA	CSALGGGISTDTQYF	TGCAGTGCCCTGGGGGGCGGAATTAGCACAGATACGCAGTATTTT
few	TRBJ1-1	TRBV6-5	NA	CASTFRGSMNTEAFF	TGTGCCAGCACCTTTAGGGGATCTATGAACACTGAAGCTTTCTTT
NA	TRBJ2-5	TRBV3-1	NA	CASSQNVETQYF	TGTGCCAGCAGCCAAAATGTCGAGACCCAGTACTTC
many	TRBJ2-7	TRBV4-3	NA	CASSPYPETYEQYF	TGCGCCAGCAGCCCCTACCCTGAAACCTACGAGCAGTACTTC
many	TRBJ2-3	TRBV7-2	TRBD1	CASSSWDRTGRDTQYF	TGTGCCAGCAGCTCCTGGGATAGGACAGGGAGGGATACGCAGTATTTT
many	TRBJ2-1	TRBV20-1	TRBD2	CSASGLAGGLNEQFF	TGCAGTGCTAGTGGCCTAGCGGGGGGGCTAAATGAGCAGTTCTTC
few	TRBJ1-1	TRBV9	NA	CASSVKVNTEAFF	TGTGCCAGCAGCGTGAAGGTGAACACTGAAGCTTTCTTT
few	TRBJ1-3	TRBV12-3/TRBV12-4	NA	CASSYGTYEGTIYF	TGTGCCAGCAGTTACGGGACCTATGAGGGAACCATATATTTT
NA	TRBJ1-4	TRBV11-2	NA	CASSRNSGKAYEKLFF	TGTGCCAGCAGCCGGAATTCCGGCAAAGCCTATGAAAAACTGTTTTTT
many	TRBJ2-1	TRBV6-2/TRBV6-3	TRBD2	CASSYPIAGGGNEQFF	TGTGCCAGCAGTTACCCTATAGCGGGGGGGGGCAATGAGCAGTTCTTC
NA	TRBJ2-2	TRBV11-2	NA	CASSLELARATGELFF	TGTGCCAGCAGCTTAGAATTGGCCAGAGCCACCGGGGAGCTGTTTTTT
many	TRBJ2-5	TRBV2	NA	CASLREGQETQYF	TGTGCCAGCCTGCGCGAGGGCCAAGAGACCCAGTACTTC
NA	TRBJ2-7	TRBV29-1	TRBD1	CSVERGTGVNEQYF	TGCAGCGTTGAAAGGGGGACAGGGGTCAATGAGCAGTACTTC
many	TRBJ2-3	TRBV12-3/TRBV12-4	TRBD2	CASSSRLAGSTDTQYF	TGTGCCAGCAGTTCCAGACTAGCCGGGAGCACAGATACGCAGTATTTT
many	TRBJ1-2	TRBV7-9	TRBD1	CASSLGTGRYGYTF	TGTGCCAGCAGCTTAGGGACAGGGAGGTATGGCTACACCTTC
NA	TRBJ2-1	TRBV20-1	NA	CSAREGPRDEQFF	TGCAGTGCTAGAGAGGGCCCCCGGGATGAGCAGTTCTTC
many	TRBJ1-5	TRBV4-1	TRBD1	CASSQEGTGDQPQHF	TGCGCCAGCAGCCAAGAGGGGACAGGTGATCAGCCCCAGCATTTT
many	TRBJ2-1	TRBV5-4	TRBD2	CASSTGLDPYNEQFF	TGTGCCAGCAGCACCGGACTAGACCCCTACAATGAGCAGTTCTTC
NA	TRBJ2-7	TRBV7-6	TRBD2	CASSLAKREDAEQYF	TGTGCCAGCAGCTTAGCAAAGCGGGAGGACGCCGAGCAGTACTTC
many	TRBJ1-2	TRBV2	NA	CASGDGYSSTTF	TGTGCCAGCGGGGACGGCTACTCTTCGACCACCTTC
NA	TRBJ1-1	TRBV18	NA	CASSYGTEPPAFF	TGTGCCAGCTCGTACGGGACCGAACCGCCAGCTTTCTTT
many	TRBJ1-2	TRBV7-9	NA	CASSPPGVIYGYTF	TGTGCCAGCAGCCCCCCAGGAGTAATCTATGGCTACACCTTC
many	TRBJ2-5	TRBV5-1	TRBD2	CASSLVLAGGRETQYF	TGCGCCAGCAGCTTGGTCTTGGCGGGGGGGCGAGAGACCCAGTACTTC
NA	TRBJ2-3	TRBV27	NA	CASSSSGGLRGADTQYF	TGTGCCAGCAGTTCATCAGGAGGCCTAAGAGGCGCAGATACGCAGTATTTT
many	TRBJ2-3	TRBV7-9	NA	CASSLEGLRFSTDTQYF	TGTGCCAGCAGCTTAGAAGGACTCCGGTTCAGCACAGATACGCAGTATTTT
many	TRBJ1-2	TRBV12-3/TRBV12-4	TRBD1	CASRRPGQVYYGYTF	TGTGCCAGCAGACGACCGGGACAGGTTTACTATGGCTACACCTTC
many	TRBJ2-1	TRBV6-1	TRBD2	CASTAGGVTYNEQFF	TGTGCCAGCACGGCCGGGGGGGTCACCTACAATGAGCAGTTCTTC
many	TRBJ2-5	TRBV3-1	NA	CASSQMRGQETQYF	TGTGCCAGCAGCCAAATGCGGGGTCAAGAGACCCAGTACTTC
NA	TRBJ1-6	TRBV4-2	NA	CASSQESGINSPPHF	TGTGCCAGCAGCCAAGAATCAGGGATTAATTCACCCCCCCACTTT
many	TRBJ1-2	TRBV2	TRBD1	CASSPTGGADYGYTF	TGTGCCAGCAGCCCGACAGGGGGCGCCGACTATGGCTACACCTTC
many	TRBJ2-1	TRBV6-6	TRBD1	CASTAGQGFNNEQFF	TGTGCCAGCACCGCCGGACAGGGGTTTAACAATGAGCAGTTCTTC
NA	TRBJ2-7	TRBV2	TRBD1	CAREGGQGAYEQYF	TGTGCCCGGGAAGGGGGACAGGGAGCCTACGAGCAGTACTTC
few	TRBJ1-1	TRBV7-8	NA	CASSSFMNTEAFF	TGTGCCAGCAGCTCCTTCATGAACACTGAAGCTTTCTTT
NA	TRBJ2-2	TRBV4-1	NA	CASSQALLANAGELFF	TGCGCCAGCAGCCAAGCATTACTAGCTAACGCCGGGGAGCTGTTTTTT